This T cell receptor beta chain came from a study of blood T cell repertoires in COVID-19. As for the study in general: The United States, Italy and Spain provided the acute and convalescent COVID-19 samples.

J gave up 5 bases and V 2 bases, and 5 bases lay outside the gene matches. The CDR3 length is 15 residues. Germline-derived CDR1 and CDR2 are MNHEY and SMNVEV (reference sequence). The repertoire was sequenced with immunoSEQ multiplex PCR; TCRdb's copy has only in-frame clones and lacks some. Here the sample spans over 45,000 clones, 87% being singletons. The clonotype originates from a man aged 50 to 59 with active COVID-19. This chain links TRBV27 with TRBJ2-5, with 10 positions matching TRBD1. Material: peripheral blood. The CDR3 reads CASSLRGQGRETQYF. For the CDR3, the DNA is TGTGCCAGCAGTTTACGGGGACAGGGGCGGGAGACCCAGTACTTC.